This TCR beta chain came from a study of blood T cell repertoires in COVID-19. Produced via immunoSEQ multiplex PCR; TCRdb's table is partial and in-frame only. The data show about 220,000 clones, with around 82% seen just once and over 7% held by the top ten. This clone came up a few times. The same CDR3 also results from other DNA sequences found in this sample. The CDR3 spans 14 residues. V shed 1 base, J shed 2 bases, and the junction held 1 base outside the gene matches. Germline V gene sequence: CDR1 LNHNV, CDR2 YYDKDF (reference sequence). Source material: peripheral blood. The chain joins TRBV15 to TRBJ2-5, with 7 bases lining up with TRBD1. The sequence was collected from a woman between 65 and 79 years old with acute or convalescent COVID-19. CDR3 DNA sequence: TGTGCCACCAGCAGAGGGACAGGTCAAGAGACCCAGTACTTC. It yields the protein CATSRGTGQETQYF.